A selection of T cell receptor beta chains follows, all from one sample in a study of OX40 agonist ivuxolimab in advanced cancers. The table came from immunoSEQ multiplex PCR; TCRdb's copy has only in-frame clones and leaves some out. The repertoire consists of about 61,000 clones, with roughly four fifths occurring once and the leading ten covering less than 4%. Sequencing used CD4+ or CD8+ T cells sorted from blood, obtained in a trial of the OX40 agonist ivuxolimab. The receptors were gathered from an adult with an advanced solid tumor such as melanoma, head and neck, liver or kidney cancer. The CDR3 runs from the conserved cysteine through the conserved F or W. Each record gives: clone size, V gene, D gene, J gene, CDR3 DNA, CDR3 protein. The D gene is left open where the match is weak. Only part of the rows carry a size: once, few, many, or a class if the clone is expanded.

NA,TRBV5-1,TRBD2,TRBJ2-1,TGCGCCAGCAGCTTGGATGTAGCGGGGGGGCTGAGTGAGCAGTTCTTC,CASSLDVAGGLSEQFF
NA,TRBV30,NA,TRBJ1-1,TGTGCCTGGAGTGTTATAAGCAACACTGAAGCTTTCTTT,CAWSVISNTEAFF
once,TRBV7-2,TRBD2,TRBJ2-5,TGTGCCAGCACGGGGATAGCGGGGGGCTCGATCCAAGAGACCCAGTACTTC,CASTGIAGGSIQETQYF
NA,TRBV15,NA,TRBJ2-7,TGTGCCACCAGCAGAGATCTAGGGACATACGAGCAGTACTTC,CATSRDLGTYEQYF
NA,TRBV30,NA,TRBJ1-6,TGTGCCTGGAGTTGGGGGGGGAGCTCCTATAATTCACCCCTCCACTTT,CAWSWGGSSYNSPLHF
NA,TRBV19,NA,TRBJ1-1,TGTGCCAGTAGTTCAGAGGTCGCCTACACTGAAGCTTTCTTT,CASSSEVAYTEAFF
NA,TRBV19,NA,TRBJ2-7,TGTGCCAGTAGTCAACAGGGTCAGCAGTACTTC,CASSQQGQQYF
NA,TRBV11-1,NA,TRBJ2-3,TGTGCCACGGGGGAAAGGGCAGATACGCAGTATTTT,CATGERADTQYF
NA,TRBV7-3,NA,TRBJ1-1,TGTGCCAGCAGCTTACAGGTGACGAACACTGAAGCTTTCTTT,CASSLQVTNTEAFF
NA,TRBV18,NA,TRBJ1-3,TGTGCCAGCTCACCAAAAGGGCAAGGAAACACCATATATTTT,CASSPKGQGNTIYF
NA,TRBV7-8,NA,TRBJ2-2,TGTGCCAGCAGCTCCACGACGGACCCTCAGGTCACCGGGGAGCTGTTTTTT,CASSSTTDPQVTGELFF
NA,TRBV14,TRBD2,TRBJ2-4,TGTGCCAGCAGCCCCACTAGCGGTGCCAAAAACATTCAGTACTTC,CASSPTSGAKNIQYF
few,TRBV7-2,TRBD1,TRBJ2-7,TGTGCCAGCAGCACGACAGGGCAGCAGTACTTC,CASSTTGQQYF
NA,TRBV10-3,NA,TRBJ1-1,TGTGCCATCAGTGAAGGACAGTCGGTAGGGAACACTGAAGCCTTCTTT,CAISEGQSVGNTEAFF
NA,TRBV28,NA,TRBJ1-1,TGTGCCAGCAGTTCAGGGGTAGCGATGAACACTGAAGCTTTCTTT,CASSSGVAMNTEAFF
few,TRBV27,NA,TRBJ1-2,TGTGCCAGCAGTTTATCAGGTCTCTATGGCTACACCTTC,CASSLSGLYGYTF
NA,TRBV2,NA,TRBJ2-5,TGTGCCAGCAGTGAAGACCTTCAAGAGACCCAGTACTTC,CASSEDLQETQYF
NA,TRBV7-8,NA,TRBJ1-4,TGTGCCAGCAGCTTAGCAGCAACTAATGAAAAACTGTTTTTT,CASSLAATNEKLFF
NA,TRBV5-4,NA,TRBJ2-5,TGTGCCAGCACCATACGGAAGGACAGTGAGACCCAGTACTTC,CASTIRKDSETQYF
NA,TRBV30,NA,TRBJ2-3,TGTGCCTGGAGTGGGTTGGGGTCAGTCACAGATACGCAGTATTTT,CAWSGLGSVTDTQYF